The clone carrying this TCR beta chain was seen once. The antigen remains unidentified. Random-hexamer reverse transcription was applied to about 0.45 to 1 ug RNA. The authors amplified TCR beta CDR3 across 54 Vbeta and 13 Jbeta using immunoSEQ multiplex PCR. TCRdb redid the calling of the immunoSEQ multiplex PCR reads with MiXCR, one entry per CDR3 protein. The sample shows 300,000 to 350,000 distinct CDR3 sequences, about 90% of them seen only once. Sequencing of TCR beta, carried out with a high-throughput approach, was applied to CD8+ and CD4+ T cells from the blood. While CD8+ and CD4+ T cells were isolated negatively, TEMRA cells were enriched by FACS. With 5 bases removed from V and 6 bases from J, the gap between germline ends came to 19 bases. This CDR3 has 15 residues. Germline lookup yields CDR1 MNHEY and CDR2 SMNVEV (reference sequence). The sample originates from a study of CD8 T cells in Susac syndrome. Study conclusions and caveats: TCR sequencing and HLA analysis covered a relatively small number of individuals.

The sequencing input was CD4+ T cells from PBMCs. The receptor was isolated from a human donor with multiple sclerosis. V gene TRBV27 combines with J gene TRBJ1-1; TRBD1 might be the D (5 bases). DNA of the CDR3: TGTGCCAGCAGTCCCCTCGGGGCGGGAATGGCTGAAGCTTTCTTT. This codes for CASSPLGAGMAEAFF.